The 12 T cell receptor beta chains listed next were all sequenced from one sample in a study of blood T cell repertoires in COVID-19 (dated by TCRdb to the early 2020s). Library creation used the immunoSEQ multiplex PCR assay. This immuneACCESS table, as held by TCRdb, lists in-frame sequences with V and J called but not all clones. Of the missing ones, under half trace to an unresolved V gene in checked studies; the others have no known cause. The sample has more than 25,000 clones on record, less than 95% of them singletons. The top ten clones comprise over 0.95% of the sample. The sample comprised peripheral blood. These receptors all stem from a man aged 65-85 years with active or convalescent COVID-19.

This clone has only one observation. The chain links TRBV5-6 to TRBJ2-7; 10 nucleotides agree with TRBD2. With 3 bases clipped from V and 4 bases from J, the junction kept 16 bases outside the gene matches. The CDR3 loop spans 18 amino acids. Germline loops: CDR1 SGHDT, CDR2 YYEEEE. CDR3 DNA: TGTGCCAGCAGCTCCACTACCCTTTCTAGCGGGAGAGGATACGAGCAGTACTTC. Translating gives CASSSTTLSSGRGYEQYF.

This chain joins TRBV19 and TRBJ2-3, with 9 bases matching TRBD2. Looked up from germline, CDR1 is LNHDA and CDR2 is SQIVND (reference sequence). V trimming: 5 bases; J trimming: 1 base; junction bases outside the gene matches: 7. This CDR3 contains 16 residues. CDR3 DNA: TGTGCCAGTAGTCCAATAGAGCGGGGGGGCACAGATACGCAGTATTTT. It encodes CASSPIERGGTDTQYF.

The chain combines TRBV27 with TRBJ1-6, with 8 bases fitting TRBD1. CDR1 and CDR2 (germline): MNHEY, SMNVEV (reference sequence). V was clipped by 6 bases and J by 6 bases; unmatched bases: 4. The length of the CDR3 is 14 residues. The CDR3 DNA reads TGTGCCAGCAGCCCGGGACAGGCTAATTCACCCCTCCACTTT. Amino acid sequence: CASSPGQANSPLHF.

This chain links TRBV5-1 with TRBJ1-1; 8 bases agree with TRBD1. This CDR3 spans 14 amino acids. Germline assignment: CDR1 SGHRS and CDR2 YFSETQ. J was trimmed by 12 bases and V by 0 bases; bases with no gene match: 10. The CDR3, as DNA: TGCGCCAGCAGCTTGGGGAACGACAGGGGACTGTCTTTCTTT. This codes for CASSLGNDRGLSFF.

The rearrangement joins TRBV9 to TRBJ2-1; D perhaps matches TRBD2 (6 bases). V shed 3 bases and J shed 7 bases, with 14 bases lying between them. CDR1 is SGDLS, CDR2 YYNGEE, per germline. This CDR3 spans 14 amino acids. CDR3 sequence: CASSASGGRNEQFF. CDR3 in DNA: TGTGCCAGCAGCGCCAGTGGAGGGCGGAATGAGCAGTTCTTC.

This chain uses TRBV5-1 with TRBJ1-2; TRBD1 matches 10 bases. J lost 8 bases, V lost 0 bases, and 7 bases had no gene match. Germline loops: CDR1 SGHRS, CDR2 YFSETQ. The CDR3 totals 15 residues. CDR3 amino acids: CASSLEGQGTSGYTF. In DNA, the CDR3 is TGCGCCAGCAGCTTGGAGGGACAGGGGACATCGGGCTACACCTTC.

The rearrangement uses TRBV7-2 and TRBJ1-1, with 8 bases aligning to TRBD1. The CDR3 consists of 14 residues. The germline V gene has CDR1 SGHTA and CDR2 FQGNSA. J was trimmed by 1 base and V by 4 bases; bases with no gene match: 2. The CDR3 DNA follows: TGTGCCAGCAGCTCAGACAGGGGGAACACTGAAGCTTTCTTT. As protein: CASSSDRGNTEAFF. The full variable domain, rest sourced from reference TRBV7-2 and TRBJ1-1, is GAGVSQSPSNKVTEKGKDVELRCDPISGHTALYWYRQSLGQGLEFLIYFQGNSAPDKSGLPSDRFSAERTGGSVSTLTIQRTQQEDSAVYLCASSSDRGNTEAFFGQGTRLTVV.

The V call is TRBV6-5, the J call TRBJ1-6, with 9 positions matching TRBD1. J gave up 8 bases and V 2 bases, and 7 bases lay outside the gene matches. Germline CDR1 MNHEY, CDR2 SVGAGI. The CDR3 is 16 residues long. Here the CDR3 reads CASSYAGTGPDSPLHF. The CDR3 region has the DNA TGTGCCAGCAGTTACGCCGGGACAGGGCCGGATTCACCCCTCCACTTT.

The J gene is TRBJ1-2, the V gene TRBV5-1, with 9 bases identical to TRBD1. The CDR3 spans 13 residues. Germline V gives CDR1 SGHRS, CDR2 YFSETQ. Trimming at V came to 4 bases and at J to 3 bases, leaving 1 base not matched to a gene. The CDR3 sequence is CASSRDRDYGYTF. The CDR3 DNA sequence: TGCGCCAGCAGCCGGGACAGGGACTATGGCTACACCTTC.

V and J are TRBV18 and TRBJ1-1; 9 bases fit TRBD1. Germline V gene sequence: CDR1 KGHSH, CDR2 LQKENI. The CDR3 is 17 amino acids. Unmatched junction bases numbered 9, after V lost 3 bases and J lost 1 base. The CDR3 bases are TGTGCCAGCTCACCCACACCGGGACAGGGTAAGAACACTGAAGCTTTCTTT. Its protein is CASSPTPGQGKNTEAFF. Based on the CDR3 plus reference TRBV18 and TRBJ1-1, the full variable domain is NAGVMQNPRHLVRRRGQEARLRCSPMKGHSHVYWYRQLPEEGLKFMVYLQKENIIDESGMPKERFSAEFPKEGPSILRIQQVVRGDSAAYFCASSPTPGQGKNTEAFFGQGTRLTVV.

CDR3 loop: CASSSGPNSGNTIYF. Here the CDR3 DNA reads TGTGCCAGCAGCTCTGGCCCCAACTCTGGAAACACCATATATTTT. J is TRBJ1-3 and V is TRBV7-3; no clear D. Trimming pared 4 bases from V and 0 bases from J, leaving 10 bases between. The CDR3 is 15 amino acids. Germline V gene sequence: CDR1 SGHTA, CDR2 FQGTGA.

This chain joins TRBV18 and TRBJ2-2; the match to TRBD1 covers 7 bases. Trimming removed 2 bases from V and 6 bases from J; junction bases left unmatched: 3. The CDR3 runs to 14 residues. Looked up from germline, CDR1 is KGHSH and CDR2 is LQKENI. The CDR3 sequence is CASSPYTGAGELFF. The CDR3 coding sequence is TGTGCCAGCTCACCATACACAGGGGCCGGGGAGCTGTTTTTT.